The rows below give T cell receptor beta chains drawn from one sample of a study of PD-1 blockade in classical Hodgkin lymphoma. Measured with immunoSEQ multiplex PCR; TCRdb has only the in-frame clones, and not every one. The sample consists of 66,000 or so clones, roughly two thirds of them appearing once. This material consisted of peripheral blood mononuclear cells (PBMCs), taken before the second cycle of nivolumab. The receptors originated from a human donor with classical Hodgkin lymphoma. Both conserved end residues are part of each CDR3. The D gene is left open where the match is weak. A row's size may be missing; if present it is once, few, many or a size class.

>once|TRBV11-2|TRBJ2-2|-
CASSSGTFNTGELFF
TGTGCCAGCAGCTCGGGGACATTCAACACCGGGGAGCTGTTTTTT
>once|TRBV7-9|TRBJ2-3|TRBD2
CASSQRTSGGLSTDTQYF
TGTGCCAGCAGCCAACGGACTAGCGGGGGCCTTAGCACAGATACGCAGTATTTT
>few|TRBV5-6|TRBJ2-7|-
CASSLSSYSSEQYF
TGTGCCAGCAGCTTGTCCTCTTACAGCAGCGAGCAGTACTTC
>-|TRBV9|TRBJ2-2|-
CASSGGGVLTGELFF
TGTGCCAGCAGCGGAGGGGGGGTCCTCACCGGGGAGCTGTTTTTT
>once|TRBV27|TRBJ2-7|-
CASSYSRRSRAYEQYF
TGTGCCAGCAGTTACTCGAGAAGGAGTAGAGCCTACGAGCAGTACTTC
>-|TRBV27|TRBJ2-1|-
CASSLVGGEQFF
TGTGCCAGCAGTTTAGTCGGCGGTGAGCAGTTCTTC
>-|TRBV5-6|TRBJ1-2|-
CASSLVGMAYGYTF
TGTGCCAGCAGCTTGGTAGGGATGGCCTATGGCTACACCTTC
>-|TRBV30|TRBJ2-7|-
CAWSFGVHEQYF
TGTGCCTGGAGTTTTGGGGTCCACGAGCAGTACTTC
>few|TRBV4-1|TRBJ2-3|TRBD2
CASSAGLAVRSDTQYF
TGCGCCAGCAGCGCGGGACTAGCAGTTAGGTCAGATACGCAGTATTTT
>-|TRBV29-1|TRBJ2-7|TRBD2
CSAGAGGYEQYF
TGCAGCGCTGGAGCGGGGGGGTACGAGCAGTACTTC
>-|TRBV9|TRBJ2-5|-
CASSVRGGETQYF
TGTGCCAGCAGCGTGAGGGGGGGCGAGACCCAGTACTTC
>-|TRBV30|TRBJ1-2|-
CAWSDHSYYGYTF
TGTGCCTGGAGTGATCACAGCTACTATGGCTACACCTTC
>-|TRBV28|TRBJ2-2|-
CASSLWTQDTGELFF
TGTGCCAGCAGTTTGTGGACTCAGGACACCGGGGAGCTGTTTTTT
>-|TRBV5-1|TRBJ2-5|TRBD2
CASSLATSGTGETQYF
TGCGCCAGCAGCTTGGCCACTAGCGGGACGGGAGAGACCCAGTACTTC
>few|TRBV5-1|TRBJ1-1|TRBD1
CASSLMAGGAGTEAFF
TGCGCCAGCAGCTTGATGGCAGGGGGCGCGGGCACTGAAGCTTTCTTT
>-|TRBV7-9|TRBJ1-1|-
CASSFGQGGGTEAFF
TGTGCCAGCAGCTTCGGTCAGGGAGGAGGAACTGAAGCTTTCTTT
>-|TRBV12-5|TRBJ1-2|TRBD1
CASGFPQGLYYGYTF
TGTGCTAGTGGTTTCCCACAGGGGCTATACTATGGCTACACCTTC
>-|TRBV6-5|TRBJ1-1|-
CASSYSLSHEAFF
TGTGCCAGCAGTTACTCGTTAAGTCACGAAGCTTTCTTT
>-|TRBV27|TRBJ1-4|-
CASSTWGEDEKLFF
TGTGCCAGCAGCACCTGGGGGGAGGATGAAAAACTGTTTTTT
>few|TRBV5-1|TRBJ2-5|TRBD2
CASSPGLASQTQYF
TGCGCCAGCAGCCCGGGACTAGCATCGCAGACCCAGTACTTC
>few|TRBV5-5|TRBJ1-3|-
CASSARGTYSGNTIYF
TGTGCCAGCAGCGCCAGGGGCACTTACTCTGGAAACACCATATATTTT
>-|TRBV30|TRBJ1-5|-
CAWSVLGGRQPQHF
TGTGCCTGGAGTGTGTTGGGGGGACGTCAGCCCCAGCATTTT
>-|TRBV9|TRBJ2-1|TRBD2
CASSVGGLTPSEQFF
TGTGCCAGCAGCGTAGGGGGACTAACCCCTAGTGAGCAGTTCTTC
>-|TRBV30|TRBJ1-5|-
CAWSGAQNSNQPQHF
TGTGCCTGGAGCGGGGCGCAAAATAGCAATCAGCCCCAGCATTTT
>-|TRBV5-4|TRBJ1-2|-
CASSFDQGAYGYTF
TGTGCCAGCAGCTTTGATCAGGGAGCCTATGGCTACACCTTC
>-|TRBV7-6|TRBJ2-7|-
CASSLAADYEQYF
TGTGCCAGCAGCTTAGCGGCAGACTACGAGCAGTACTTC
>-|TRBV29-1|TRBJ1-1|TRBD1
CSVGQDWAEAFF
TGCAGCGTGGGACAGGATTGGGCTGAAGCTTTCTTT
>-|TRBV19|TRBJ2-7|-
CASSRTAPYEQYF
TGTGCCAGTAGTAGGACGGCCCCCTACGAGCAGTACTTC
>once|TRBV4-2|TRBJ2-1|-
CASSQVGPHNEQFF
TGTGCCAGCAGCCAAGTGGGACCTCACAATGAGCAGTTCTTC
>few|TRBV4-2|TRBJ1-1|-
CASSQVGSSNTEAFF
TGTGCCAGCAGCCAAGTGGGCTCATCGAACACTGAAGCTTTCTTT
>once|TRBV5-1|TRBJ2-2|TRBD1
CASSFFGTGNTGELFF
TGCGCCAGCAGCTTTTTCGGGACAGGGAACACCGGGGAGCTGTTTTTT
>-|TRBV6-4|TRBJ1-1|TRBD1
CASSSGTGTEAFF
TGTGCCAGCAGCTCCGGGACAGGTACTGAAGCTTTCTTT
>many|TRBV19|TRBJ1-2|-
CASSIGSGAYGYTF
TGTGCCAGTAGTATAGGTTCAGGCGCCTATGGCTACACCTTC
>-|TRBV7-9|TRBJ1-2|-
CASSFGRRSYGYTF
TGTGCCAGCAGCTTCGGACGGCGGAGCTATGGCTACACCTTC
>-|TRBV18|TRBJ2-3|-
CASSLFQADTQYF
TGTGCCAGCTCTCTATTCCAAGCAGATACGCAGTATTTT
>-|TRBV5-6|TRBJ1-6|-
CASSFDSSPLHF
TGTGCCAGCAGCTTCGACAGTTCACCCCTCCACTTT
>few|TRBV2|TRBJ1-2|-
CASSPLRTAANYGYTF
TGTGCCAGCAGCCCCCTCAGGACTGCAGCTAACTATGGCTACACCTTC
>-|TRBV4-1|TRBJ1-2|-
CASSQARNYGYTF
TGCGCCAGCAGCCAAGCGAGAAACTATGGCTACACCTTC
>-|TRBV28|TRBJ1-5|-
CASSLLEQPQHF
TGTGCCAGCAGCCTCCTGGAGCAGCCCCAGCATTTT
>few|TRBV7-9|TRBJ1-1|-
CASSLVTGMAEAFF
TGTGCCAGCAGCTTAGTAACGGGGATGGCTGAAGCTTTCTTT
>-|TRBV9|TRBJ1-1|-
CASSVDQGLGTEAFF
TGTGCCAGCAGCGTAGATCAGGGGTTGGGCACTGAAGCTTTCTTT
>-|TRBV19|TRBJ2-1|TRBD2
CASSPSGGAYNEQFF
TGTGCCAGTAGCCCTAGCGGGGGGGCCTACAATGAGCAGTTCTTC
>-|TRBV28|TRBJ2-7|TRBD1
CASSWTGEGYEQYF
TGTGCCAGCAGTTGGACAGGGGAGGGATACGAGCAGTACTTC
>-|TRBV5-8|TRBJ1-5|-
CASSLGSNSNQPQHF
TGTGCCAGCAGCTTGGGATCTAATAGCAATCAGCCCCAGCATTTT
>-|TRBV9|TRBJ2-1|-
CASSVSPGTVSYNEQFF
TGTGCCAGCAGCGTCTCCCCCGGCACCGTCTCCTACAATGAGCAGTTCTTC
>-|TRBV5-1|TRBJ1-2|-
CASSTTTMLGGYTF
TGCGCCAGCAGCACGACCACAATGCTTGGTGGCTACACCTTC
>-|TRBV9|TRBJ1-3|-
CASSVISGNTIYF
TGTGCCAGCAGCGTAATCTCTGGAAACACCATATATTTT
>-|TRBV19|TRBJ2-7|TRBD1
CASSIDKGQGYEQYF
TGTGCCAGTAGTATCGATAAGGGACAGGGCTACGAGCAGTACTTC
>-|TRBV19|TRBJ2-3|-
CASSPIGAESTDTQYF
TGTGCCAGTAGTCCCATCGGAGCGGAGAGCACAGATACGCAGTATTTT
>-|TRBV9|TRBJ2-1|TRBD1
CASSGDRVFF
TGTGCCAGCTCGGGGGACAGGGTGTTCTTC
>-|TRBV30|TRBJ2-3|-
CAWSAGVGVSTDTQYF
TGTGCCTGGAGCGCAGGCGTTGGCGTTAGCACAGATACGCAGTATTTT
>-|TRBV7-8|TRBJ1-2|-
CASSLGTANYGYTF
TGTGCCAGCAGCTTAGGTACCGCTAACTATGGCTACACCTTC
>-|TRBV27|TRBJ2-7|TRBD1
CASSPGTGVWYEQYF
TGTGCCAGCAGTCCCGGGACAGGGGTTTGGTACGAGCAGTACTTC
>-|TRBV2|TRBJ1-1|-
CASSEAKLAEAFF
TGTGCCAGCAGTGAAGCGAAGTTGGCAGAAGCTTTCTTT
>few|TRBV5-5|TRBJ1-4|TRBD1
CASSYTGGGSEKLFF
TGTGCCAGCAGTTATACAGGGGGAGGTAGCGAAAAACTGTTTTTT
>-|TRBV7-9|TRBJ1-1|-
CASSLGSVEAFF
TGTGCCAGCAGCTTAGGGAGCGTTGAAGCTTTCTTT
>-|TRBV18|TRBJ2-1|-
CASSPDTNEQFF
TGTGCCAGCTCACCGGATACTAATGAGCAGTTCTTC
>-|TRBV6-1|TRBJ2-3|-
CASSEMPGIGDTQYF
TGTGCCAGCAGTGAAATGCCCGGGATTGGAGATACGCAGTATTTT
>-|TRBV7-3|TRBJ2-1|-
CASSSLGGEQFF
TGTGCCAGCAGCTCGCTTGGGGGGGAGCAGTTCTTC
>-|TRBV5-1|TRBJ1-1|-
CASSLELLGTEAFF
TGCGCCAGCAGTTTGGAGCTTCTCGGCACTGAAGCTTTCTTT